This passage covers 22 T cell receptor beta chains from one sample sequenced in a study of OX40 agonist ivuxolimab in advanced cancers. Profiled with immunoSEQ multiplex PCR; TCRdb holds only in-frame clones, not every one. The sample lists under 65,000 clones, about 81% occurring once. The sample was CD4+ or CD8+ T cells sorted from blood, taken in a trial of the OX40 agonist ivuxolimab. The source is an adult with an advanced solid tumor such as melanoma, head and neck, liver or kidney cancer.

This clone turned up a few times. The chain couples TRBV6-4 to TRBJ2-1; the D gene is possibly TRBD2 (5 bases). This CDR3 is built from 15 residues. Germline CDR1 reads MRHNA; CDR2 reads SNTAGT. Trimming took off 5 bases at V and 1 base at J, with 12 bases between the two ends. The CDR3 bases are TGTGCCAGCAGTCCCACGGGATCTTCCTACAATGAGCAGTTCTTC. Translation: CASSPTGSSYNEQFF.

Note on this clone: No DNA is shown, since the ends of the CDR3 on it are uncertain; the CDR3 is the one TCRdb lists. The V gene is TRBV6-6, the J gene TRBJ1-2; the table's D call TRBD1 went unverified against the DNA. Germline V gene data show CDR1 as MNHNY and CDR2 as SVGAGI (reference sequence). The CDR3 comprises 13 residues, both ends counted. Here the CDR3 reads CASRQGYTFGFSF.

J is TRBJ1-1 and V is TRBV19; unclear D gene. Trimming left V 3 bases short and J 0 bases short, with 5 bases between. Germline V CDR1 and CDR2: LNHDA, SQIVND (reference sequence). The CDR3 covers 13 residues. CDR3 sequence: CASSIFVNTEAFF. Written as DNA, the CDR3 is TGTGCCAGTAGTATTTTTGTGAACACTGAAGCTTTCTTT.

The CDR3 nucleotides are TGTGCCAGCTCACCGGGACAGCGGGCCGAAGCTTTCTTT. Translation gives CASSPGQRAEAFF. The V gene is TRBV18, the J gene TRBJ1-1; TRBD1 agrees at 7 bases. CDR1 and CDR2 (germline): KGHSH, LQKENI. This CDR3 comprises 13 residues. Trimming cost V 3 bases and J 8 bases; bases outside gene matches: 6.

This sequence joins TRBV15 and TRBJ1-1; D unresolved. The germline V gene encodes CDR1 LNHNV and CDR2 YYDKDF (reference sequence). The CDR3 contains 13 residues. Trimming cost V 3 bases and J 4 bases, with 9 bases left between them. The CDR3 DNA reads TGTGCCACCAGCAGGGAGCCACGCACTGAAGCTTTCTTT. It yields the protein CATSREPRTEAFF.

The J gene is TRBJ1-5, the V gene TRBV12-5; D ambiguous. Germline V lookup: CDR1 LGHNT, CDR2 FRNRAP. The V and J ends lost 5 bases and 2 bases respectively, with 7 bases between them. The CDR3 covers 13 residues. The CDR3 nucleotides read TGTGCTAGTGGTCCCGGGGGCAATCAGCCCCAGCATTTT. This translates into CASGPGGNQPQHF.

This clone has more than one count but fewer than ten. The rearrangement links TRBV9 to TRBJ2-7, with 8 nucleotides matching TRBD2. The CDR3 has 14 residues. J lost 2 bases, V lost 2 bases, and 3 bases had no gene match. From germline, CDR1 is SGDLS and CDR2 YYNGEE. The CDR3 nucleotides are TGTGCCAGCAGCGTCGGGACTAGTCCCTACGAGCAGTACTTC. This encodes CASSVGTSPYEQYF.

The chain is built from TRBV6-5 and TRBJ1-4, with D perhaps TRBD1 (6 bases). V was pared by 5 bases and J by 4 bases, with 14 bases between. This CDR3 comprises 15 residues. Germline V gene data show CDR1 as MNHEY and CDR2 as SVGAGI. CDR3 residues: CASSTPRGRNEKLFF. Written as DNA, the CDR3 is TGTGCCAGCAGTACCCCCAGGGGCCGTAATGAAAAACTGTTTTTT.

This CDR3 reads CASSPPDLPEETQYF. In DNA form, the CDR3 reads TGTGCCAGCAGCCCTCCGGACCTACCAGAAGAGACCCAGTACTTC. J is TRBJ2-5 and V is TRBV6-6; the D is unclear. Germline V gene sequence: CDR1 MNHNY, CDR2 SVGAGI (reference sequence). This CDR3 is 15 amino acids long. Trimming stripped 6 bases from V and 3 bases from J, with 17 bases between.

The chain has TRBV27 and TRBJ2-1, with D uncertain. The CDR3 is 15 amino acids. Trimming removed 5 bases at V and 2 bases at J, with 13 bases between. Per the germline V gene, CDR1 is MNHEY and CDR2 is SMNVEV (reference sequence). The CDR3: CASSPRTGPYNEQFF. CDR3 bases: TGTGCCAGCAGTCCGAGGACCGGGCCCTACAATGAGCAGTTCTTC.

The chain has TRBV18 and TRBJ1-3; 9 bases map to TRBD1. The CDR3 has 15 residues. The V gene end was trimmed by 3 bases and the J gene end by 2 bases; junction bases not matched to a gene: 2. CDR1 KGHSH and CDR2 LQKENI come from the germline V gene. The CDR3 DNA is TGTGCCAGCTCACCGGACAGGGGACCTGGAAACACCATATATTTT. Protein sequence: CASSPDRGPGNTIYF.

The chain links TRBV19 to TRBJ2-1, with 10 bases identical to TRBD2. The CDR3 is made up of 16 amino acids. The germline gives CDR1 LNHDA, CDR2 SQIVND (reference sequence). After removal of 5 bases from V and 7 bases from J, the junction contained 11 bases not matched to a gene. The CDR3 DNA reads as TGTGCCAGTAGTCCCAAAGCGGGAGGGCGGGTAAATGAGCAGTTCTTC. Translating it yields CASSPKAGGRVNEQFF.

V is TRBV4-2 and J is TRBJ2-7; D is undetermined. The V end was cut by 1 base, the J end by 4 bases, with 20 bases between. Germline V CDR1 and CDR2: LGHNA, YNFKEQ. CDR3 length: 17 residues. The CDR3 is CASSQASLFSGSYEQYF. CDR3 coding DNA: TGTGCCAGCAGCCAAGCATCCTTATTTTCCGGAAGTTACGAGCAGTACTTC.

The chain links TRBV6-5 to TRBJ1-1; D gene unclear. V was clipped by 2 bases and J by 3 bases, with 10 bases between them. Germline V lookup: CDR1 MNHEY, CDR2 SVGAGI. This CDR3 is built from 14 residues. The CDR3 DNA is TGTGCCAGCAGTTACGACGTGGGGTACACTGAAGCTTTCTTT. Translated, it gives CASSYDVGYTEAFF.

The chain is built from TRBV6-4 and TRBJ2-5, with D possibly matching TRBD1 (6 bases). Germline loops: CDR1 MRHNA, CDR2 SNTAGT. The CDR3 contains 13 residues. The V and J ends lost 6 bases and 4 bases respectively, with 12 bases between them. In DNA form, the CDR3 reads TGTGCCAGCAGCTCAGGGGTGGGAGAGACCCAGTACTTC. It encodes CASSSGVGETQYF.

The V and J genes are TRBV6-1 and TRBJ2-4, with D hard to call. This CDR3 region has 12 residues. V lost 0 bases, J lost 6 bases, and 3 bases lay in between. The V gene's germline CDR1 is MNHNS and CDR2 SASEGT. This CDR3 is CASSEAANIQYF. The CDR3 DNA is TGTGCCAGCAGTGAAGCCGCAAACATTCAGTACTTC.

This sequence joins TRBV18 and TRBJ2-7, with D tentatively TRBD1 (6 bases). The CDR3 extends over 16 amino acids. V gave up 3 bases and J gave up 6 bases, with 21 bases separating them. Looked up from germline, CDR1 is KGHSH and CDR2 is LQKENI. CDR3 sequence reads: CASSPEGTYGGFEQYF. The CDR3 DNA reads TGTGCCAGCTCACCCGAAGGGACATATGGCGGTTTCGAGCAGTACTTC.

A single count supports this clone. This chain uses TRBV5-1 with TRBJ2-3; D possibly uses TRBD1 or TRBD2 (5 bases each). The germline V and J ends were trimmed by 0 bases and 3 bases, with 11 bases remaining between them. Germline lookup yields CDR1 SGHRS and CDR2 YFSETQ. CDR3 size: 15 residues. The CDR3, as DNA: TGCGCCAGCAGCTTGGGAGGGGCCTTAACAGATACGCAGTATTTT. It yields the protein CASSLGGALTDTQYF.

The chain is built from TRBV30 and TRBJ2-4, with 9 bases aligning to TRBD1. The CDR3 is 13 residues long. J lost 16 bases, V lost 1 base, and 11 bases had no gene match. The V gene's germline CDR1 is GTSNPN and CDR2 SVGIG (reference sequence). Here the CDR3 reads CAWSGMDRGRPYF. The CDR3 coding sequence is TGTGCCTGGAGTGGAATGGACAGGGGTCGACCTTACTTC.

This clone appeared a few times. This chain connects TRBV11-2 to TRBJ2-1, with TRBD2 matching over 8 bases. J lost 4 bases, V lost 5 bases, and 7 bases had no gene match. Germline loops: CDR1 SGHAT, CDR2 FQNNGV. This CDR3 spans 15 amino acids. CDR3 region: CASSRRAGEYNEQFF. Written as DNA, the CDR3 is TGTGCCAGCAGCCGTAGAGCGGGGGAATACAATGAGCAGTTCTTC.

Of note for this clone: The junction shows a germline mismatch at one end, possibly a read error. The chain is built from TRBV29-1 and TRBJ2-7; D gene ambiguous. The length of the CDR3 is 10 residues. Germline V gene data show CDR1 as SQVTM and CDR2 as ANQGSEA. The CDR3 DNA follows: TGCAGCGTTGCGGATAAGGAAACTATATTC. Its protein product is CSVADKETIF.

The V and J genes are TRBV19 and TRBJ2-5, with no clear D. V was trimmed by 5 bases and J by 3 bases, leaving 10 bases between them. Looked up from germline, CDR1 is LNHDA and CDR2 is SQIVND (reference sequence). The CDR3 spans 13 residues. The CDR3 region is CASSFSPKETQYF. The CDR3, as DNA: TGTGCCAGTAGTTTTTCCCCCAAAGAGACCCAGTACTTC. The whole variable domain, filled in from reference TRBV19 and TRBJ2-5, reads DGGITQSPKYLFRKEGQNVTLSCEQNLNHDAMYWYRQDPGQGLRLIYYSQIVNDFQKGDIAEGYSVSREKKESFPLTVTSAQKNPTAFYLCASSFSPKETQYFGPGTRLLVL.